The present entry profiles one T cell receptor (beta chain) with its context. Researchers ran the PCR with 60 Vbeta and 13 Jbeta primers. Method: immunoSEQ multiplex PCR; TCRdb's copy keeps in-frame clones and lacks some. In total, the table holds more than 50,000 clones. The sample comes from a study of cytomegalovirus exposure and HLA in healthy donors. About the study: Ancestry clustering placed more than 65% of more than 350 genotyped donors in the Caucasian-associated cluster.

This TCR was recovered from a woman in her forties in good health and CMV-seronegative. Material for sequencing was PBMCs.

The CDR3 nucleotides read TGTGCCAGCAGAACGGGACAAACAAACACTGAAGCTTTCTTT. Amino acid sequence: CASRTGQTNTEAFF. The rearrangement joins TRBV6-1 to TRBJ1-1; a possible D gene is TRBD1 (6 bases). V lost 6 bases, J lost 2 bases, and 13 bases lay in between. The CDR3 spans 14 residues. Germline V CDR1 and CDR2: MNHNS, SASEGT.